The rows below give T cell receptor beta chains drawn from one sample of a study of cytomegalovirus exposure and HLA in healthy donors. Using immunoSEQ multiplex PCR, the repertoire was profiled, and TCRdb retains in-frame clones only, with some absent. The sample holds about 130,000 clones, 74% seen once. Specimen: PBMCs. The receptors were gathered from a woman aged 50 to 65 in good health and CMV-seropositive. Both conserved end residues are part of each CDR3. The order of the fields is V gene, CDR3 protein.

TRBV4-1	CASSHADGAYEQYF
TRBV7-2	CASSSLAGADTQYF
TRBV7-2	CASSLTGGSETQYF
TRBV18	CASSPSAATNEKLFF
TRBV5-1	CASSSSGYRSYEQYF
TRBV4-1	CASSQVRGGTNTGELFF
TRBV6-5	CASSQTGCEAFF
TRBV4-1	CASSHPPLRARALDIQYF
TRBV11-2	CASLGPGTIEHTQYF
TRBV7-3	CASSLLAGGSSYNEQFF
TRBV7-6	CASSPRSSGGLGNQETQYF
TRBV18	CASSLNRDTVISPLHF
TRBV11-2	CASSLRDRVLYNEQFF
TRBV19	CATSRVTGKVDKVKNIQYF
TRBV6-5	CASSFGNGGSYEQYF
TRBV27	CASRLDSGGYEQYF
TRBV29-1	CSVGEITEAFF
TRBV28	CASMGPSYEQYF
TRBV5-1	CASSAQGEQYF
TRBV11-2	CASSLYPAGTTNEKLFF
TRBV6-5	CASMSGGGSDEQFF
TRBV30	CAWSPGTITDTQYF
TRBV11-2	CASTRSAGTSYEQYF
TRBV6-1	CASRILTDQPQHF
TRBV29-1	CSGGGSGTDTQYF
TRBV4-3	CASSQGVPGSGVYNEQFF
TRBV5-4	CASRTELGLGGTQYF
TRBV7-9	CSSSRRERNSPLHF
TRBV6-5	CASSFGHSGANVLTF
TRBV6-5	CASRQGPLNSPLHF
TRBV9	CASSVAQGGNTIYF
TRBV18	CASSPGGAGANVLTF
TRBV7-9	CSSSPGQTIYNSPLHF
TRBV29-1	CSVRPGGGEAFF
TRBV11-2	CASRMTAQETQYF
TRBV2	CASRRTGSDTGELFF
TRBV25-1	CASSRGPSGANVLTF
TRBV6-6	CASSRDSYNQPQHF
TRBV5-6	CASTLGSWNQPQHF
TRBV7-2	CASSSGQPVGEQYF
TRBV5-4	CASSYPGQGPQETQYF
TRBV5-1	CASSLSTGRQETQYF
TRBV11-2	CASSLIPRTEASYEQYF
TRBV2	CASSLGLGTGELFF